This passage covers 31 T cell receptor beta chains from one sample sequenced in a study of blood T cell repertoires in COVID-19. Generated by immunoSEQ multiplex PCR, the TCRdb table keeps only in-frame clones and is missing some. The sample holds 70,000 to 85,000 clones; approximately 80% are singletons and the top ten take around a sixth. Sequencing was done on a sample of peripheral blood. The receptors here all came from a woman of 80 years or more with acute or convalescent COVID-19.

V and J are TRBV3-1 (or the pseudogene TRBV3-2) and TRBJ2-7; maybe TRBD1 (5 bases). Trimming cost V 4 bases and J 1 base, with 11 bases left between them. CDR3 length: 14 amino acids. Germline values: CDR1 LGHDT, CDR2 YNNKEL (reference sequence). The CDR3 here is CASSLGAASYEQYF. CDR3 in DNA: TGTGCCAGCAGCCTTGGGGCGGCATCCTACGAGCAGTACTTC.

This chain connects TRBV10-2 to TRBJ1-5; 9 bases are a match to TRBD1. Trimming at V came to 3 bases and at J to 3 bases, leaving 6 bases not matched to a gene. Germline V gene lookup returns CDR1 WSHSY and CDR2 SAAADI. CDR3 length: 16 amino acids. The CDR3 reads CASSEFGTGTNQPQHF. The CDR3 DNA sequence: TGCGCCAGCAGTGAATTCGGGACAGGGACCAATCAGCCCCAGCATTTT.

The chain links TRBV9 to TRBJ2-3; no clear D gene. This CDR3 has 12 residues. CDR1 is SGDLS, CDR2 YYNGEE, per germline. V was clipped by 4 bases and J by 3 bases, with 6 bases between them. CDR3 nucleotide sequence: TGTGCCAGCAGCCCCACTACAGATACGCAGTATTTT. Translation gives CASSPTTDTQYF.

The rearrangement links TRBV5-1 to TRBJ1-3; the D is unclear. Trimming removed 1 base at V and 0 bases at J, with 14 bases between. The germline gives CDR1 SGHRS, CDR2 YFSETQ. The CDR3 has 17 amino acids. CDR3 residues: CASSLSHSQSSGNTIYF. As DNA, the CDR3 is TGCGCCAGCAGCTTGTCTCACAGCCAAAGCTCTGGAAACACCATATATTTT.

This clone was counted a single time. J is TRBJ1-6 and V is TRBV2; D not certain. In germline, CDR1 is SNHLY, CDR2 FYNNEI. V shed 6 bases and J shed 7 bases, with 13 bases lying between them. This CDR3 is built from 14 residues. CDR3 in DNA: TGTGCCAGCAGGAGGGATTCGGGAAATTCACCCCTCCACTTT. Residues: CASRRDSGNSPLHF.

The gene calls are TRBV6-1 and TRBJ1-5; possibly TRBD1 for D (6 bases). The CDR3 is made up of 16 amino acids. Germline CDR1 and CDR2: MNHNS and SASEGT. Trimming took off 2 bases at V and 1 base at J, with 12 bases between the two ends. For the CDR3, the DNA is TGTGCCAGCAGTGAACCGGGAAGGGGGAGCAATCAGCCCCAGCATTTT. This gives the protein CASSEPGRGSNQPQHF.

The chain has TRBV18 and TRBJ1-2; 8 positions agree with TRBD1. The CDR3 loop spans 14 amino acids. Germline trimming cut 3 bases from V and 3 bases from J; bases unmatched to any gene: 3. In germline, CDR1 is KGHSH, CDR2 LQKENI. DNA for the CDR3: TGTGCCAGCTCACCGAACAGGGGGGACTATGGCTACACCTTC. Translating it yields CASSPNRGDYGYTF.

V and J are TRBV11-3 and TRBJ1-1, with TRBD1 matching 9 bases. V shed 5 bases, J shed 0 bases, and the junction held 4 bases outside the gene matches. The CDR3 covers 15 residues. The germline V gene encodes CDR1 SGHNT and CDR2 YENEEA. In nucleotides, the CDR3 is TGTGCCAGCAGCACACAGGGGGCGATGAACACTGAAGCTTTCTTT. This sequence encodes CASSTQGAMNTEAFF.

There are a few counts of this clone. This rearrangement joins TRBV3-1 (or the pseudogene TRBV3-2) to TRBJ1-1, with D hard to call. Germline V CDR1 and CDR2: LGHDT, YNNKEL (reference sequence). This CDR3 is 12 amino acids long. V gave up 3 bases and J gave up 1 base, with 3 bases separating them. The CDR3 nucleotides are TGTGCCAGCAGCCATAGGAACACTGAAGCTTTCTTT. Amino acid sequence: CASSHRNTEAFF.

The chain is built from TRBV2 and TRBJ2-1; 11 nucleotides agree with TRBD2. The ends lost 6 bases at V and 4 bases at J; junction bases unmatched: 5. The length of the CDR3 is 15 residues. CDR1 is SNHLY and CDR2 is FYNNEI in the germline V gene. The CDR3, as DNA: TGTGCCAGCAGAATGACTAGCGGGGAATACAATGAGCAGTTCTTC. Protein: CASRMTSGEYNEQFF.

This clone was counted a few times. The genes are TRBV4-2 and TRBJ1-4, with 7 nucleotides matching TRBD1. Losses at the gene ends were 2 bases for V and 4 bases for J; bases not matched to a gene: 4. The germline CDR1 and CDR2 sequences are LGHNA and YNFKEQ. The CDR3 contains 15 residues. The CDR3 loop reads CASSQPQGYNEKLFF. DNA of the CDR3: TGTGCCAGCAGCCAACCACAGGGGTATAATGAAAAACTGTTTTTT.

The chain uses TRBV6-5 and TRBJ2-2; 8 positions match TRBD1. J lost 6 bases, V lost 0 bases, and 6 bases had no gene match. CDR3 length equals 16 residues. Germline V gene lookup returns CDR1 MNHEY and CDR2 SVGAGI. The CDR3 loop is CASSYSLQGVAGELFF. CDR3 in DNA: TGTGCCAGCAGTTACTCGTTACAGGGGGTTGCCGGGGAGCTGTTTTTT.

The chain combines TRBV19 with TRBJ1-2; tentative D call: TRBD1 (5 bases). Germline V CDR1 and CDR2: LNHDA, SQIVND (reference sequence). Trimming pared 6 bases from V and 3 bases from J, leaving 14 bases between. This CDR3 is built from 14 residues. In DNA, the CDR3 is TGTGCCAGTAGACAGCCGGTGGGGCACTATGGCTACACCTTC. It yields the protein CASRQPVGHYGYTF.

As concerns this clone: It is unclear where the CDR3 begins or ends on the DNA, so no DNA is shown, and the CDR3 is as TCRdb lists it. The V and J genes are TRBV12-3 or TRBV12-4 and TRBJ1-1. The CDR3 comprises 13 residues, both ends counted. CDR3 loop: CASSFLENGEAFF.

This chain joins TRBV19 and TRBJ2-5, with 15 bases fitting TRBD2. This CDR3 comprises 16 residues. Germline V lookup: CDR1 LNHDA, CDR2 SQIVND (reference sequence). Trimming removed 5 bases from V and 5 bases from J; junction bases left unmatched: 6. The CDR3, as DNA: TGTGCCAGTAGTTCCCCCGGGACTAGCGGGGGGGAGACCCAGTACTTC. This encodes CASSSPGTSGGETQYF.

The V call is TRBV7-9, the J call TRBJ1-3; the D gene is possibly TRBD1 (6 bases). CDR3 length equals 15 residues. Germline V lookup: CDR1 SEHNR, CDR2 FQNEAQ (reference sequence). Between the trimmed V and J ends, which lost 5 bases and 7 bases, there was a span of 18 bases. For the CDR3, the DNA is TGTGCCAGCAGCCTACAGGGTGCAACAGGGAACACCATATATTTT. Amino acid sequence: CASSLQGATGNTIYF.

The genes are TRBV7-3 and TRBJ2-5; 8 nucleotides agree with TRBD2. V lost 5 bases and J lost 5; bases outside the gene matches: 10. The CDR3 has 15 amino acids. The germline gives CDR1 SGHTA, CDR2 FQGTGA. The CDR3: CASSEGAGGAETQYF. The CDR3 nucleotides are TGTGCCAGCAGCGAAGGGGCGGGGGGCGCCGAGACCCAGTACTTC.

The chain recombines TRBV6-4 with TRBJ1-5; TRBD1 is a possible D gene (6 bases). Trimming shortened V by 7 bases and J by 5 bases, and 18 bases separated the two germline ends. This CDR3 has 15 amino acids. In germline, CDR1 is MRHNA, CDR2 SNTAGT. DNA of the CDR3: TGTGCCAGCACCGAGACCGGGACACAAGATCAGCCCCAGCATTTT. Residues: CASTETGTQDQPQHF.

The chain is built from TRBV5-1 and TRBJ2-3, with 8 positions matching TRBD2. The CDR3 spans 15 residues. Germline V CDR1 and CDR2: SGHRS, YFSETQ. V lost 4 bases and J lost 5; bases outside the gene matches: 9. The CDR3: CASSGVPGGVDTQYF. As DNA, the CDR3 is TGCGCCAGCAGCGGGGTCCCGGGGGGGGTAGATACGCAGTATTTT.

This chain connects TRBV9 to TRBJ1-2, with a tentative D call TRBD1 (6 bases). Trimming removed 4 bases from V and 1 base from J, with 11 bases in between. The CDR3 runs 14 residues. Germline CDR1 is SGDLS and CDR2 is YYNGEE. The CDR3 sequence is CASSTQQGNYGYTF. In DNA form, the CDR3 reads TGTGCCAGCAGCACCCAACAGGGTAACTATGGCTACACCTTC.

The chain employs TRBV28 and TRBJ1-2, with 10 positions matching TRBD1. Trimming cost V 3 bases and J 8 bases; bases outside gene matches: 6. This CDR3 has 14 amino acids. Germline V lookup: CDR1 MDHEN, CDR2 SYDVKM. The CDR3 sequence is CASSFGTGARGYTF. The CDR3 DNA follows: TGTGCCAGCAGTTTTGGGACAGGGGCGAGGGGCTACACCTTC.

The rearrangement links TRBV19 to TRBJ1-2, with 7 nucleotides matching TRBD1. The CDR3 is made up of 14 amino acids. Germline CDR1 and CDR2: LNHDA and SQIVND (reference sequence). V shed 3 bases, J shed 5 bases, and the junction held 6 bases outside the gene matches. The CDR3 region is CASSMGQSPYGYTF. CDR3 nucleotides: TGTGCCAGTAGTATGGGACAGTCCCCTTATGGCTACACCTTC.

This chain uses TRBV10-1 with TRBJ2-4, with 7 bases aligning to TRBD1. Germline lookup yields CDR1 WNHNN and CDR2 SYGVQD (reference sequence). This CDR3 comprises 15 residues. With V trimmed by 3 bases and J by 6 bases, 8 bases remained unmatched. This chain's CDR3 is CASSDPRDRLNIQYF. The DNA of the CDR3 is TGCGCCAGCAGTGACCCCCGGGACAGATTAAACATTCAGTACTTC.

The genes are TRBV11-2 and TRBJ1-4; perhaps TRBD1 as D (5 bases). The CDR3 runs 14 residues. With 5 bases removed from V and 7 bases from J, the gap between germline ends came to 14 bases. Germline assignment: CDR1 SGHAT and CDR2 FQNNGV. The CDR3 DNA follows: TGTGCCAGCAGCCCCGTTGTTGGGGCTGAAAAACTGTTTTTT. Translated: CASSPVVGAEKLFF.

In its sample, this clone was seen a few times. The genes are TRBV25-1 and TRBJ2-1; 9 positions agree with TRBD1. The V segment lost 7 bases and the J segment 8 bases; nucleotides outside the gene matches: 12. Germline assignment: CDR1 MGHDK and CDR2 SYGVNS. The CDR3 contains 15 residues. The CDR3 region has the DNA TGTGCCAGCAAGGCCCGGGACAGGGTTTGGGATGAGCAGTTCTTC. This codes for CASKARDRVWDEQFF.

Written as DNA, the CDR3 is TGTGCAGCAGTTACAGGGGGCTCCTACAATGAGCAGTTCTTC. It encodes CAAVTGGSYNEQFF. This sequence joins TRBV28 and TRBJ2-1, with 8 bases lining up with TRBD1. Looked up from germline, CDR1 is MDHEN and CDR2 is SYDVKM. The length of the CDR3 is 14 residues.

This rearrangement joins TRBV19 to TRBJ2-4; 7 bases are shared with TRBD1. The CDR3 is 16 residues long. J gave up 6 bases and V 0 bases, and 8 bases lay outside the gene matches. The germline V gene encodes CDR1 LNHDA and CDR2 SQIVND (reference sequence). DNA of the CDR3: TGTGCCAGTAGTATAGACGCAGGGGGTTTTGCAAACATTCAGTACTTC. Translation gives CASSIDAGGFANIQYF.

V gene TRBV6-5 combines with J gene TRBJ2-3; a weak D match, TRBD2 (6 bases). This CDR3 has 15 amino acids. The germline CDR1 and CDR2 sequences are MNHEY and SVGAGI. V was clipped by 6 bases and J by 2 bases, with 15 bases between them. CDR3 DNA sequence: TGTGCCAGCAGCCGTCGGGACTCCTACACAGATACGCAGTATTTT. Translated, it gives CASSRRDSYTDTQYF.

CDR3 nucleotide sequence: TGTGCCAGCAGCTTAGGGGACAGGGGGCCCTACAATGAGCAGTTCTTC. Its translation is CASSLGDRGPYNEQFF. V gene TRBV7-2 combines with J gene TRBJ2-1; 12 bases line up with TRBD1. The CDR3 has 16 amino acids. The V segment lost 1 base and the J segment 2 bases; nucleotides outside the gene matches: 0. In germline, CDR1 is SGHTA, CDR2 FQGNSA.

The V and J genes are TRBV6-5 and TRBJ2-7; the match to TRBD1 covers 11 bases. V dropped 10 bases and J dropped 6; count of bases not matched to a gene: 5. The CDR3 covers 12 residues. Germline lookup yields CDR1 MNHEY and CDR2 SVGAGI. DNA of the CDR3: TGTGCCATCGGACAGGGGGCCGGCGAGCAGTACTTC. It specifies CAIGQGAGEQYF.

The rearrangement links TRBV6-5 to TRBJ1-3; TRBD1 is a possible D gene (6 bases). Germline assignment: CDR1 MNHEY and CDR2 SVGAGI. The CDR3 spans 15 residues. The germline V and J ends were trimmed by 7 bases and 0 bases, with 13 bases remaining between them. The CDR3, as DNA: TGTGCCAGCAACAGGGTTGTTGGCTCTGGAAACACCATATATTTT. It is translated as CASNRVVGSGNTIYF.